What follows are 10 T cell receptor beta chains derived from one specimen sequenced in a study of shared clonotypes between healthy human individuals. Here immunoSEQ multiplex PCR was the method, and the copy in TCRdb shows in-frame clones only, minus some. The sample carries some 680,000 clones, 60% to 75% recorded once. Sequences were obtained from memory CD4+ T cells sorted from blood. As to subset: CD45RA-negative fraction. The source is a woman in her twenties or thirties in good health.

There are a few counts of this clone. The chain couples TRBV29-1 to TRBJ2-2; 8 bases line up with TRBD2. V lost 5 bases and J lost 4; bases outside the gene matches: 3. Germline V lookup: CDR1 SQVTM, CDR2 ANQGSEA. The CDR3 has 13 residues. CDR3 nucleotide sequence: TGCAGCGTTACCGGGACTAGCACCGGGGAGCTGTTTTTT. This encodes CSVTGTSTGELFF.

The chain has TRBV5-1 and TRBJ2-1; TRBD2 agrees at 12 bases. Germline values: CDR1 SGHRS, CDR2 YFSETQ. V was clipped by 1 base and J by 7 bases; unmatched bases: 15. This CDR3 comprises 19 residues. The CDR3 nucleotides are TGCGCCAGCAGCTTGCCCGGGACTAGCGGGCCTTCCAGGCGGAATGAGCAGTTCTTC. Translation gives CASSLPGTSGPSRRNEQFF. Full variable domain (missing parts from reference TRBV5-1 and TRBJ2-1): KAGVTQTPRYLIKTRGQQVTLSCSPISGHRSVSWYQQTPGQGLQFLFEYFSETQRNKGNFPGRFSGRQFSNSRSEMNVSTLELGDSALYLCASSLPGTSGPSRRNEQFFGPGTRLTVL.

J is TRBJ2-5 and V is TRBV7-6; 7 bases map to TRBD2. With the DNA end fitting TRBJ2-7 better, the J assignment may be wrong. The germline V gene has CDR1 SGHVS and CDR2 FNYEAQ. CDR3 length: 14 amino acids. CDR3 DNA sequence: TGTGCCAGCAGACGTCTAGCGGCAACCTACGAGCAGTACTTC. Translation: CASRRLAATYEQYF.

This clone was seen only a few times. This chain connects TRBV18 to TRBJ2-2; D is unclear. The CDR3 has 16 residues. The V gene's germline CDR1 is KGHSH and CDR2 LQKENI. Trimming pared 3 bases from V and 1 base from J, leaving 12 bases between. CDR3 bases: TGTGCCAGCTCACCGATCAGGTCGCTGAACACCGGGGAGCTGTTTTTT. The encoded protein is CASSPIRSLNTGELFF.

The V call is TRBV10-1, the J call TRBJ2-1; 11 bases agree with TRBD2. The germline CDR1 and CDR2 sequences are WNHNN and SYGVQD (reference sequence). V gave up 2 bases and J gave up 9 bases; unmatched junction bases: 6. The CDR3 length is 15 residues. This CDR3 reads CASSERTSGLIEQFF. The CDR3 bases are TGCGCCAGCAGTGAGCGGACTAGCGGGCTTATTGAGCAGTTCTTC.

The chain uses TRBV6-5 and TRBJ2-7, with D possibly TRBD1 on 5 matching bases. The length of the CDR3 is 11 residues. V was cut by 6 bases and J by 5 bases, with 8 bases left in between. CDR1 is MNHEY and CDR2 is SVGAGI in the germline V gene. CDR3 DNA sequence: TGTGCCAGCAGCAGGGCCAACGAGCAGTACTTC. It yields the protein CASSRANEQYF.

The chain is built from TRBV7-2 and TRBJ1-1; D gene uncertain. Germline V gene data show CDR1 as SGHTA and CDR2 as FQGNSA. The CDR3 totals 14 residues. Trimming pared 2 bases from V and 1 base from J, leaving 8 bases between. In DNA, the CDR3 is TGTGCCAGCAGCTTATTTGGGCCGAACACTGAAGCTTTCTTT. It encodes CASSLFGPNTEAFF.

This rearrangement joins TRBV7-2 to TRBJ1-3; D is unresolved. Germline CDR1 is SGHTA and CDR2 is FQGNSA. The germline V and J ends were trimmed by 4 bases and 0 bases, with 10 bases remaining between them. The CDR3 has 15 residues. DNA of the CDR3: TGTGCCAGCAGCTCCAACGCCGTCTCTGGAAACACCATATATTTT. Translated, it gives CASSSNAVSGNTIYF.

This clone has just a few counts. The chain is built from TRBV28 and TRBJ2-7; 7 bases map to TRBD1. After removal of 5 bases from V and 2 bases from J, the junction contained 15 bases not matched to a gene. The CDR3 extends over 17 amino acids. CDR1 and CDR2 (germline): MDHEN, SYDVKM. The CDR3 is CASSLEPWDSIPYEQYF. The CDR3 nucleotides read TGTGCCAGCAGTCTTGAGCCCTGGGACAGTATTCCCTACGAGCAGTACTTC.

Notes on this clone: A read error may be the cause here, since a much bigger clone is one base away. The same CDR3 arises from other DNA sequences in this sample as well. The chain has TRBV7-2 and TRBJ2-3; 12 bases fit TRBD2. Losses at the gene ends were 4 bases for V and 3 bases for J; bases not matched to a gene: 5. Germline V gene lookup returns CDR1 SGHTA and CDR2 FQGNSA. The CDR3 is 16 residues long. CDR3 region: CASSWAGTSGTDTQYF. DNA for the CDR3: TGTGCCAGCAGCTGGGCCGGGACTAGCGGGACAGATACGCAGTATTTT.